Each of the 4 T cell receptor beta chains below was sequenced from the same sample in a study of lymphopenia after photon versus proton radiotherapy (dated by TCRdb to the late 2010s). Libraries were constructed by the immunoSEQ multiplex PCR assay. The table was pulled from immuneACCESS by TCRdb, which kept in-frame rearrangements only. Such tables lose some clones; where checked, under half of the loss comes from unresolved V genes, and the rest has no known cause. The table for this sample lists roughly 42,000 clones; about 85% of them were counted only once. Around 2.2% of the sample lies in the top ten. Here the sequenced sample was peripheral blood, taken from a patient treated with photon-based radiotherapy. The receptors come from a man aged 40-49 years with gastric cancer.

This clone was counted a single time. The chain employs TRBV11-2 and TRBJ2-5; D remains ambiguous. The ends were cut back, 1 base at V and 2 bases at J, with 8 bases in the middle. This CDR3 contains 14 residues. Germline assignment: CDR1 SGHAT and CDR2 FQNNGV. DNA for the CDR3: TGTGCCAGCAGCTTAGGGGCATCGCAAGAGACCCAGTACTTC. This gives the protein CASSLGASQETQYF.

The gene calls are TRBV27 and TRBJ2-5; D not resolved. This CDR3 has 13 amino acids. Germline CDR1 and CDR2: MNHEY and SMNVEV (reference sequence). V gave up 1 base and J gave up 2 bases, with 5 bases separating them. The CDR3 nucleotides read TGTGCCAGCAGTTTATTGACGCAAGAGACCCAGTACTTC. It translates to CASSLLTQETQYF.

The chain uses TRBV27 and TRBJ2-2; D is possibly TRBD1 (6 bases). CDR1 is MNHEY and CDR2 is SMNVEV in the germline V gene (reference sequence). This CDR3 has 14 residues. The V end lost 11 bases, the J end lost 10 bases, and 23 bases lay between the germline ends. CDR3 sequence (DNA): TGTGCCTCAAGGCCACAGGGCGCAGGGCAGGAGCTGTTTTTT. This translates into CASRPQGAGQELFF.

This chain uses TRBV5-5 with TRBJ2-7, with TRBD2 matching 11 bases. The J segment lost 1 base and the V segment lost 1 base, leaving 4 bases of the junction unmatched. The CDR3 spans 16 residues. CDR1 and CDR2 from the germline V gene are SGHKS and YYEKEE (reference sequence). In nucleotides, the CDR3 is TGTGCCAGCAGCTTGTGGCCTAGCGGGGGGTCCTACGAGCAGTACTTC. Its translation: CASSLWPSGGSYEQYF.